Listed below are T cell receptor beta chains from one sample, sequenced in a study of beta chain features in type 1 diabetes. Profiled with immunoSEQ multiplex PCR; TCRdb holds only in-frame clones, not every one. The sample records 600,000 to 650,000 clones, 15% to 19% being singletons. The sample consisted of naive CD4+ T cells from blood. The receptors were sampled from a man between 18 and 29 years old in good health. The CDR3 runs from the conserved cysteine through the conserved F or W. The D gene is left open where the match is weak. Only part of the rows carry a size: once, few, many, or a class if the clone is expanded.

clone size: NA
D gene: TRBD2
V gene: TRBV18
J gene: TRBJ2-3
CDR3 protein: CASSAGLADTQYF
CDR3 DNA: TGTGCCAGCTCAGCGGGACTAGCAGATACGCAGTATTTT

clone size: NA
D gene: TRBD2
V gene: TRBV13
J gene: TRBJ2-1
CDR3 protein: CASKRGPGYNEQFF
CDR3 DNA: TGTGCCAGCAAGCGGGGGCCTGGGTACAATGAGCAGTTCTTC

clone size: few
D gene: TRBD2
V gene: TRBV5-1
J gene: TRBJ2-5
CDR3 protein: CASSFGPGGQETQYF
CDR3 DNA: TGCGCCAGCAGCTTTGGTCCGGGAGGGCAAGAGACCCAGTACTTC

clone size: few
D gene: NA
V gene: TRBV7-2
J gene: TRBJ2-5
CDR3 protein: CASSLLQDVIETQYF
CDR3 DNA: TGTGCCAGCAGCTTACTTCAGGACGTTATAGAGACCCAGTACTTC

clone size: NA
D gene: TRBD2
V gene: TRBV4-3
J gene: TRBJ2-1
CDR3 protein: CASSLLAGGPVEQFF
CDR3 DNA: TGCGCCAGCAGCCTACTAGCGGGAGGGCCGGTCGAGCAGTTCTTC

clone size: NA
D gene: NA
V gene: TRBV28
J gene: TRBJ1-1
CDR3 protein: CASSFLRKENTEAFF
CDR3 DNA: TGTGCCAGCAGTTTCCTTCGAAAGGAGAACACTGAAGCTTTCTTT

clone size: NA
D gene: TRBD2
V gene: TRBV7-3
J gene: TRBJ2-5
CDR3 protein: CASSLTLVAGQEGAQYF
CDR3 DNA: TGTGCCAGCAGCTTAACGTTGGTAGCGGGGCAGGAAGGGGCCCAGTACTTC

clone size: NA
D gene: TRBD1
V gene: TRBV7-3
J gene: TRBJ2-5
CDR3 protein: CASSFDRGPGETQYF
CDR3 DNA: TGTGCCAGCAGCTTCGACAGGGGCCCAGGGGAGACCCAGTACTTC

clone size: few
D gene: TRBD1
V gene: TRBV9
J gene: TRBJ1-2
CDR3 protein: CASTTQGNRGYTF
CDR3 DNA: TGTGCCAGCACCACACAGGGGAATCGTGGCTACACCTTC

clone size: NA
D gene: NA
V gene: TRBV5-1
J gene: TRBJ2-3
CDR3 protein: CASSFRPGVTDTQYF
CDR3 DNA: TGCGCCAGCAGCTTTAGACCGGGAGTCACAGATACGCAGTATTTT

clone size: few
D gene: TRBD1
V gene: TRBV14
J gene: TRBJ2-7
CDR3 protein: CASSQGLTGGYEQYF
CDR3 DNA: TGTGCCAGCAGCCAGGGTCTGACAGGGGGGTACGAGCAGTACTTC

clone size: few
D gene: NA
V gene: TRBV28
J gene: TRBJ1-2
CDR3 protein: CASSSSGYGYTF
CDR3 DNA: TGTGCCAGCAGTTCCTCAGGGTATGGCTACACCTTC

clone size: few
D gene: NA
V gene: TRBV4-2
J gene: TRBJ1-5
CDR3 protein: CASSQDRYQPQHF
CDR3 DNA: TGTGCCAGCAGCCAAGATAGGTATCAGCCCCAGCATTTT

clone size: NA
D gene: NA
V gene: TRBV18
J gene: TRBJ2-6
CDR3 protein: CASSPSGANVLTF
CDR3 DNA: TGTGCCAGCTCACCATCTGGGGCCAACGTCCTGACTTTC

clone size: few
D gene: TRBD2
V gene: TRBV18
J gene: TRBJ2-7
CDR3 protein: CASSPSGLAGVDEQYF
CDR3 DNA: TGTGCCAGCTCACCCTCAGGACTAGCGGGAGTGGACGAGCAGTACTTC

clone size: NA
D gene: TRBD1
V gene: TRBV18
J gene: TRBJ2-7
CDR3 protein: CASSLQGANEQYF
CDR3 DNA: TGTGCCAGCTCACTCCAGGGGGCCAACGAGCAGTACTTC

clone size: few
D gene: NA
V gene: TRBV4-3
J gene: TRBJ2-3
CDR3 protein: CASSQNIRGSSTDTQYF
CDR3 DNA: TGCGCCAGCAGCCAAAACATCAGGGGCTCTAGCACAGATACGCAGTATTTT

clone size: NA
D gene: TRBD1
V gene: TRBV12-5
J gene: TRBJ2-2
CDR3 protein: CASGPGQGTGELFF
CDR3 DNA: TGTGCTAGTGGTCCGGGACAGGGAACCGGGGAGCTGTTTTTT

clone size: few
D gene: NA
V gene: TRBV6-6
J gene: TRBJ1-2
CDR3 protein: CASSHPARLYGYTF
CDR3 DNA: TGTGCCAGCAGCCACCCCGCCAGGCTCTATGGCTACACCTTC

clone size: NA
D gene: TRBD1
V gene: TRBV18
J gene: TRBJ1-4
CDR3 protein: CASSPGQVGGKLFF
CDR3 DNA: TGTGCCAGCTCACCGGGACAGGTCGGGGGGAAACTGTTTTTT

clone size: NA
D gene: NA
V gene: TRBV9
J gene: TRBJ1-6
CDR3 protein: CASSVDWGNSPLHF
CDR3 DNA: TGTGCCAGCAGCGTAGACTGGGGTAATTCACCCCTCCACTTT

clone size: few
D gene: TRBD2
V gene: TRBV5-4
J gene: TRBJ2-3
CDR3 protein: CASSPYARGTSPTDTQYF
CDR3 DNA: TGTGCCAGCAGCCCGTACGCGCGGGGGACCAGCCCCACAGATACGCAGTATTTT

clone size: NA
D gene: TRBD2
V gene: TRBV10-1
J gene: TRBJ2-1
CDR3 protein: CASSEGLAGGSYNEQFF
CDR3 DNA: TGCGCCAGCAGTGAGGGACTAGCGGGAGGCTCCTACAATGAGCAGTTCTTC

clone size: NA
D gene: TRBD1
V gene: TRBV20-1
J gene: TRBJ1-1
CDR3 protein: CSAWGQRDSF
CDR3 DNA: TGCAGTGCCTGGGGACAGAGGGACTCGTTT

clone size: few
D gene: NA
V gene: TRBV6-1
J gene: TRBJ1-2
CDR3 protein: CASRRGEAIYGYTF
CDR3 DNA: TGTGCCAGCAGGCGTGGTGAGGCGATCTATGGCTACACCTTC

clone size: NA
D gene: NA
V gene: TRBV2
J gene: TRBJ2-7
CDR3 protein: CASSWQGGYEQYF
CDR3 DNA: TGTGCCAGCAGCTGGCAGGGCGGCTACGAGCAGTACTTC

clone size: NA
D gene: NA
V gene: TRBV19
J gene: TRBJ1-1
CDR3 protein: CASSIKGTTEAFF
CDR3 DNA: TGTGCCAGTAGTATCAAGGGGACCACTGAAGCTTTCTTT

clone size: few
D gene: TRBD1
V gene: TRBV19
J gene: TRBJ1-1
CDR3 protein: CASSAWTGTEAFF
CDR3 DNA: TGTGCCAGTAGTGCCTGGACAGGGACTGAAGCTTTCTTT

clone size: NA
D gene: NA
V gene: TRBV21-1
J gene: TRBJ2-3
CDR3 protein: CASSKCLAGYGCTDTQYF
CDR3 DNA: NA

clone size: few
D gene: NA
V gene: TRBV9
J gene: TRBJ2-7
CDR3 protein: CASSVVVGAETYEQYF
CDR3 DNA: TGTGCCAGCAGCGTAGTGGTAGGGGCGGAAACTTACGAGCAGTACTTC

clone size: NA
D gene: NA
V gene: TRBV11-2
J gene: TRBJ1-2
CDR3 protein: CASSRAAGAKGYGYTF
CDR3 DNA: TGTGCCAGCAGCCGGGCGGCAGGGGCGAAAGGCTATGGCTACACCTTC

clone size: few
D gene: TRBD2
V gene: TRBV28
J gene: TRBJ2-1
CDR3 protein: CASSSTSGIRNEQFF
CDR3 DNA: TGTGCCAGCAGTTCGACTAGCGGGATTCGCAATGAGCAGTTCTTC

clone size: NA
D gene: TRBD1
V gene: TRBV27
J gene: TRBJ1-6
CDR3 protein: CASSLRTGVYNSPLHF
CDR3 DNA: TGTGCCAGCAGTTTAAGGACAGGGGTCTATAATTCACCCCTCCACTTT

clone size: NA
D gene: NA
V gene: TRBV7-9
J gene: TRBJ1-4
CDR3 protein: CASSLNEKLFF
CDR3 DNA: TGTGCCAGCAGCCTTAATGAAAAACTGTTTTTT

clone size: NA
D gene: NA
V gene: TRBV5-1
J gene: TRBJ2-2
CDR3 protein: CASRMGGLANTGELFF
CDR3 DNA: TGCGCCAGCAGAATGGGAGGACTTGCGAACACCGGGGAGCTGTTTTTT

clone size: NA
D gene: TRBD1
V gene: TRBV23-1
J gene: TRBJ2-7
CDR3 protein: CASSCDGQGSVEQYF
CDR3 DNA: TGCGCCAGCAGTTGTGACGGACAGGGCTCGGTGGAGCAGTACTTC

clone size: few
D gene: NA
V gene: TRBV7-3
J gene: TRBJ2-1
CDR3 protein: CASSLATGTSYNEQFF
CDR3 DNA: TGTGCCAGCAGCTTAGCCACAGGGACCTCCTACAATGAGCAGTTCTTC

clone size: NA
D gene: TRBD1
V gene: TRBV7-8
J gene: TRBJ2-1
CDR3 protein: CASSFRTGGIYNEWQFF
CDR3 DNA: TGTGCCAGCAGCTTCCGAACAGGGGGGATTTACAATGAGTGGCAGTTCTTC

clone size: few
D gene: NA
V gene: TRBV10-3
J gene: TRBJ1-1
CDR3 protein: CAISVKLMNTEAFF
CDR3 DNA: TGTGCCATCAGTGTAAAACTCATGAACACTGAAGCTTTCTTT

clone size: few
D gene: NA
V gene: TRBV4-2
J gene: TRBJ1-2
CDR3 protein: CASSLEGGTNYGYTF
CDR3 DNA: TGTGCCAGCAGCCTCGAGGGGGGCACTAACTATGGCTACACCTTC

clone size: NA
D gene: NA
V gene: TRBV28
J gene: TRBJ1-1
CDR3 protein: CASRVGGLNTEAFF
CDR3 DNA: TGTGCCAGCAGGGTGGGGGGCCTGAACACTGAAGCTTTCTTT

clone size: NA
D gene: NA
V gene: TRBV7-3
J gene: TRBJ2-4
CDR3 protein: CASSSQGGKTNIQYF
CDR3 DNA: TGTGCCAGCAGCTCGCAGGGGGGAAAGACAAACATTCAGTACTTC

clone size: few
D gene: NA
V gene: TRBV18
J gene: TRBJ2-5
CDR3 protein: CASSPQGLVETQYF
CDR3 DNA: TGTGCCAGCTCACCACAGGGGCTGGTGGAGACCCAGTACTTC

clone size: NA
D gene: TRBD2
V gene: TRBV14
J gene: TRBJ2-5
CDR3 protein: CASSQGLAGAETQYF
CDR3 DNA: TGTGCCAGCAGCCAGGGACTAGCGGGAGCCGAGACCCAGTACTTC

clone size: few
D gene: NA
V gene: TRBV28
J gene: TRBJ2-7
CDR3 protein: CASSLKYRVHEQYF
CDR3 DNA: TGTGCCAGCAGTTTAAAGTACAGGGTCCACGAGCAGTACTTC

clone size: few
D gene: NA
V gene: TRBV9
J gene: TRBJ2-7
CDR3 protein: CASSQGGTDVYEQYF
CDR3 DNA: TGTGCCAGCAGCCAAGGAGGGACGGATGTTTACGAGCAGTACTTC

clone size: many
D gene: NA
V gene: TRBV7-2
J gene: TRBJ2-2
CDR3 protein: CASSATGSRELFF
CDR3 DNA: TGTGCCAGCAGTGCTACAGGGTCTCGGGAGCTGTTTTTT

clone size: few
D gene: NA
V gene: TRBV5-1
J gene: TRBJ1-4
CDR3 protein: CASSRGSEGYEKLFF
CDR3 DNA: TGCGCCAGCAGCCGTGGGTCCGAGGGGTATGAAAAACTGTTTTTT

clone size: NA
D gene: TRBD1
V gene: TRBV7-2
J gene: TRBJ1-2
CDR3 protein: CASSPGQGSSYGYTF
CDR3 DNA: TGTGCCAGCAGCCCCGGACAGGGGAGCAGCTATGGCTACACCTTC

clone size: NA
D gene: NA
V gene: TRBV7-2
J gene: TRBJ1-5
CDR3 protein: CASSLVLVSNQPQHF
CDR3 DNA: TGTGCCAGCAGCTTAGTATTAGTGAGCAATCAGCCCCAGCATTTT

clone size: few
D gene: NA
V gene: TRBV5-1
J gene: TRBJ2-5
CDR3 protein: CASSFPGQETQYF
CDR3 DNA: TGCGCCAGCAGCTTCCCAGGGCAAGAGACCCAGTACTTC

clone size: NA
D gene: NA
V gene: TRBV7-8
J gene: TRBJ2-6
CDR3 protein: CASSHTRSGANVLTF
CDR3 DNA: TGTGCCAGCAGCCACACCAGGAGTGGGGCCAACGTCCTGACTTTC

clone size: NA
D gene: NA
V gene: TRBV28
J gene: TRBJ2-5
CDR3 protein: CASRRTSQETQYF
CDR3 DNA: TGTGCCAGCAGGCGGACAAGCCAAGAGACCCAGTACTTC

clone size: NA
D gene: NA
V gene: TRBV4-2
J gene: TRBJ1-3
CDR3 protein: CASSQEEAGNTIYF
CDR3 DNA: TGTGCCAGCAGCCAAGAAGAAGCTGGAAACACCATATATTTT